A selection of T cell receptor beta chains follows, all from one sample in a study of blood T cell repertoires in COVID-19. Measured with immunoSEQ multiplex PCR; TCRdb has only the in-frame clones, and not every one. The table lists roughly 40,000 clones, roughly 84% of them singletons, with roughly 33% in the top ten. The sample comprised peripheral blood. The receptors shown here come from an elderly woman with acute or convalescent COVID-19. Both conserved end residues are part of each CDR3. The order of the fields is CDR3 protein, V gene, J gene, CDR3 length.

CDR3aa: CASSRTENYGYTF
v_gene: TRBV6-2/TRBV6-3
j_gene: TRBJ1-2
len: 13

CDR3aa: CASSVEMSGQGRAGELFF
v_gene: TRBV9
j_gene: TRBJ2-2
len: 18

CDR3aa: CASSFGSGQGQETQYF
v_gene: TRBV28
j_gene: TRBJ2-5
len: 16

CDR3aa: CASSLGRGNTEAFF
v_gene: TRBV27
j_gene: TRBJ1-1
len: 14

CDR3aa: CASSAAFGHLGSSYEQYF
v_gene: TRBV6-1
j_gene: TRBJ2-7
len: 18

CDR3aa: CASTLSYGVEQYF
v_gene: TRBV6-5
j_gene: TRBJ2-7
len: 13

CDR3aa: CASSQPGLADSYEQYF
v_gene: TRBV4-1
j_gene: TRBJ2-7
len: 16

CDR3aa: CAWSLGTANTEAFF
v_gene: TRBV30
j_gene: TRBJ1-1
len: 14

CDR3aa: CASKLQGAYTEAFF
v_gene: TRBV28
j_gene: TRBJ1-1
len: 14

CDR3aa: CASSQRQGAMSYEQYF
v_gene: TRBV14
j_gene: TRBJ2-7
len: 16

CDR3aa: CATSRGSGGTTGELFF
v_gene: TRBV15
j_gene: TRBJ2-2
len: 16

CDR3aa: CASSDRGELYEQYF
v_gene: TRBV18
j_gene: TRBJ2-7
len: 14

CDR3aa: CASSGGSGVFITGYEQYF
v_gene: TRBV6-1
j_gene: TRBJ2-7
len: 18

CDR3aa: CASSLLTRPTGELFF
v_gene: TRBV5-1
j_gene: TRBJ2-2
len: 15

CDR3aa: CASATQGGGETQYF
v_gene: TRBV7-9
j_gene: TRBJ2-5
len: 14

CDR3aa: CASRIGQGANYGYTF
v_gene: TRBV6-6
j_gene: TRBJ1-2
len: 15

CDR3aa: CASSRDGPLATLSYEQYF
v_gene: TRBV3-1/TRBV3-2
j_gene: TRBJ2-7
len: 18

CDR3aa: CASSLSPTGQGVTYEQYF
v_gene: TRBV27
j_gene: TRBJ2-7
len: 18

CDR3aa: CATSGGQRVGSYEQYF
v_gene: TRBV2
j_gene: TRBJ2-7
len: 16

CDR3aa: CASRTVAGTTDTQYF
v_gene: TRBV6-5
j_gene: TRBJ2-3
len: 15

CDR3aa: CASSLGGNLQLNEQYF
v_gene: TRBV5-6
j_gene: TRBJ2-7
len: 16

CDR3aa: CASSAGTSYGYTF
v_gene: TRBV19
j_gene: TRBJ1-2
len: 13